The 12 T cell receptor beta chains in this list originate from one sample, sequenced in a study of blood T cell repertoires in COVID-19 (TCRdb year 2020). Library creation used the immunoSEQ multiplex PCR assay. In its TCRdb copy, this immuneACCESS table keeps in-frame sequences only and misses some clones. Where compared with another copy, unresolved V genes explain less than half of these, and the others have no known cause. This sample comprises 30,000 to 40,000 clones, roughly 86% of them detected only once. Of the sample, approximately 40% falls within the top ten clones. Sample: peripheral blood. These receptors came from an older man with active or convalescent COVID-19.

In this sample, this clone turned up a few times. The rearrangement links TRBV6-4 to TRBJ1-6, with TRBD1 identical over 8 bases. After removal of 4 bases from V and 7 bases from J, the junction contained 3 bases not matched to a gene. Germline values: CDR1 MRHNA, CDR2 SNTAGT. The CDR3 length is 14 residues. Here the CDR3 DNA reads TGTGCCAGCAGTGCGGGACAGGAGAATTCACCCCTCCACTTT. This codes for CASSAGQENSPLHF.

The DNA of the CDR3 is TGTGCCAGCAGCCAAGACAGGTCGGCCACTGAAGCTTTCTTT. Its translation: CASSQDRSATEAFF. This rearrangement joins TRBV4-2 to TRBJ1-1; the D is unclear. The CDR3 is 14 amino acids. Looked up from germline, CDR1 is LGHNA and CDR2 is YNFKEQ. V dropped 0 bases and J dropped 4 bases, with 9 bases sitting between them.

V usage is TRBV11-3 and J usage is TRBJ2-1, with 7 positions matching TRBD1. Germline V CDR1 and CDR2: SGHNT, YENEEA. The CDR3 is 14 residues long. The J segment lost 4 bases and the V segment lost 11 bases, leaving 11 bases of the junction unmatched. The CDR3 nucleotides read TGTGCCTCTGGACAGGCCCCGGGGTACAATGAGCAGTTCTTC. Translating it yields CASGQAPGYNEQFF.

The chain couples TRBV19 to TRBJ1-2; D ambiguous. Between the trimmed V and J ends, which lost 9 bases and 0 bases, there was a span of 17 bases. The V gene's germline CDR1 is LNHDA and CDR2 SQIVND (reference sequence). The CDR3 runs to 15 residues. As DNA, the CDR3 is TGTGCCAGCTCCCCACGCCGCGACTCTAACTATGGCTACACCTTC. Translated, it gives CASSPRRDSNYGYTF.

The CDR3 region has the DNA TGTGCCATCAGTGAGACAGGGGACGTCTATGGCTACACCTTC. It specifies CAISETGDVYGYTF. The V call is TRBV10-3, the J call TRBJ1-2, with 7 bases identical to TRBD1. The CDR3 is 14 amino acids. Germline V gives CDR1 ENHRY, CDR2 SYGVKD. J gave up 4 bases and V 2 bases, and 4 bases lay outside the gene matches.

The chain joins TRBV9 to TRBJ2-7, with 12 bases aligning to TRBD1. The V gene's germline CDR1 is SGDLS and CDR2 YYNGEE. V trimming: 5 bases; J trimming: 7 bases; junction bases outside the gene matches: 10. The CDR3 spans 15 residues. The CDR3 reads CASSLAGTGGEEQYF. In nucleotides, the CDR3 is TGTGCCAGCAGTTTGGCCGGGACAGGGGGCGAGGAGCAGTACTTC. Combining the CDR3 with reference TRBV9 and TRBJ2-7 gives the whole variable domain DSGVTQTPKHLITATGQRVTLRCSPRSGDLSVYWYQQSLDQGLQFLIQYYNGEERAKGNILERFSAQQFPDLHSELNLSSLELGDSALYFCASSLAGTGGEEQYFGPGTRLTVT.

The chain joins TRBV28 to TRBJ1-4, with D maybe TRBD1 (6 bases). CDR3 length equals 13 residues. The germline V gene encodes CDR1 MDHEN and CDR2 SYDVKM. V lost 7 bases to trimming and J lost 6 bases, with 12 bases between them. The CDR3 DNA follows: TGTGCCAGCATGAGAGGGGGGGATGAAAAACTGTTTTTT. This encodes CASMRGGDEKLFF.

A single count supports this clone. The rearrangement uses TRBV7-9 and TRBJ2-6, with D perhaps TRBD1 (6 bases). The CDR3 is 16 residues long. Germline V gives CDR1 SEHNR, CDR2 FQNEAQ (reference sequence). The V gene lost 4 bases and the J gene lost 3 bases, with 13 bases spanning the gap. The CDR3 sequence: CASSSTGLGGANVLTF. CDR3 bases: TGTGCCAGCAGCTCGACAGGTCTGGGTGGGGCCAACGTCCTGACTTTC.

The count of this clone is one. The CDR3 region is CASSSNRQGSEQYF. The DNA for the CDR3 is TGTGCCAGCAGTTCAAATAGACAGGGCTCCGAGCAGTACTTC. The chain has TRBV28 and TRBJ2-7; 7 nucleotides line up with TRBD1. The CDR3 sequence is 14 residues long. Trimming took 4 bases from V and 6 from J; bases not matched to a gene: 9. Germline V gene data show CDR1 as MDHEN and CDR2 as SYDVKM.

The chain joins TRBV5-1 to TRBJ2-6, with 14 bases that match TRBD2. This CDR3 is 18 amino acids long. CDR1 and CDR2 (germline): SGHRS, YFSETQ. Unmatched junction bases numbered 5, after V lost 4 bases and J lost 2 bases. The CDR3 protein is CASSLGLAGAPGANVLTF. In DNA form, the CDR3 reads TGCGCCAGCAGCCTGGGACTAGCGGGAGCCCCTGGGGCCAACGTCCTGACTTTC.

In its sample, this clone was seen once. V and J are TRBV4-1 and TRBJ2-7; 11 bases line up with TRBD2. CDR1 is MGHRA, CDR2 YSYEKL, per germline. The CDR3 contains 14 residues. After removal of 5 bases from V and 7 bases from J, the junction contained 7 bases not matched to a gene. CDR3 loop: CASSKLAGVREQYF. CDR3 sequence (DNA): TGCGCCAGCAGCAAACTAGCGGGAGTGAGGGAGCAGTACTTC.

The genes are TRBV6-1 and TRBJ1-2; tentative D call: TRBD1 (6 bases). Germline CDR1 MNHNS, CDR2 SASEGT. V lost 3 bases, J lost 0 bases, and 11 bases lay in between. The CDR3 runs 15 residues. CDR3 sequence (DNA): TGTGCCAGCAGTGACAGGGGTGGGACTAACTATGGCTACACCTTC. This gives the protein CASSDRGGTNYGYTF.